This TCR beta chain was sequenced for a study of T cell responses to AZD1222 COVID-19 vaccine. This CDR3 comprises 14 residues. CDR1 is SGHRS, CDR2 YFSETQ, per germline. After removal of 6 bases from V and 6 bases from J, the junction contained 7 bases not matched to a gene. Method: immunoSEQ multiplex PCR; TCRdb's copy keeps in-frame clones and lacks some. The sample includes about 120,000 clones, 70% to 90% of them seen just once. This TCR derives from an adult in good health. The V and J genes are TRBV5-1 and TRBJ2-7, with 12 bases aligning to TRBD2. Sequenced here: peripheral blood, sampled on day 0 of AZD1222 vaccination. The CDR3 region is CASNRMTSGSEQYF. DNA for the CDR3: TGCGCCAGCAACCGCATGACTAGCGGGAGCGAGCAGTACTTC.